The text below deals with one T cell receptor (beta chain). Sequencing used immunoSEQ multiplex PCR; TCRdb keeps in-frame clones, though not all of them. The table shows about 150,000 clones, with 94% occurring only once. The source of the sample is a study of control samples from healthy donors and cancer patients. Material for sequencing was blood. This sequence was found in a man aged 35 to 55 in good health.

The CDR3 loop is CASSTGQGHFSLFF. CDR3 coding DNA: TGTGCCAGCTCAACAGGACAGGGGCACTTCTCCCTGTTTTTT. The gene calls are TRBV18 and TRBJ1-4, with 9 bases lining up with TRBD1. The V segment lost 5 bases and the J segment 14 bases; nucleotides outside the gene matches: 12. The CDR3 has 14 residues. Per germline, CDR1 KGHSH and CDR2 LQKENI.